The T cell receptor (beta chain) described here comes from a study of siplizumab effects on memory and regulatory T cells. Researchers maintained the mixed lymphocyte reaction cells in coculture at 37°C for approximately six days. PBMCs labelled with CFSE (responders) and Violet Dye (stimulators) were mixed 1:1. This clone has more than one count but fewer than ten. Antigen: not known. The data were produced by immunoSEQ multiplex PCR, yet TCRdb's version contains in-frame clones alone and is incomplete. The sample holds 20,000 or so clones, approximately 44% seen once. This CDR3 has 13 residues. Trimming took off 2 bases at V and 7 bases at J, with 11 bases between the two ends. CDR1 is SGDLS and CDR2 is YYNGEE in the germline V gene. Findings and caveats of the study: Relative to controls at roughly 30%, mappable alloreactive CD4+ clones exhibited a mean Treg-derived proportion of approximately 68% with siplizumab.

The chain links TRBV9 to TRBJ2-3, with D unclear. The sequence was collected from a human donor in good health; the cells came from an allogeneic mixed lymphocyte reaction. Some clones in this sample may be carry-over from other donors' samples. Material for sequencing was CFSE-low (dividing) CD4+ T cells sorted from an allogeneic mixed lymphocyte reaction. As DNA, the CDR3 is TGTGCCAGCAGCGTTGACACCCCAAATACGCAGTATTTT. Residues: CASSVDTPNTQYF.